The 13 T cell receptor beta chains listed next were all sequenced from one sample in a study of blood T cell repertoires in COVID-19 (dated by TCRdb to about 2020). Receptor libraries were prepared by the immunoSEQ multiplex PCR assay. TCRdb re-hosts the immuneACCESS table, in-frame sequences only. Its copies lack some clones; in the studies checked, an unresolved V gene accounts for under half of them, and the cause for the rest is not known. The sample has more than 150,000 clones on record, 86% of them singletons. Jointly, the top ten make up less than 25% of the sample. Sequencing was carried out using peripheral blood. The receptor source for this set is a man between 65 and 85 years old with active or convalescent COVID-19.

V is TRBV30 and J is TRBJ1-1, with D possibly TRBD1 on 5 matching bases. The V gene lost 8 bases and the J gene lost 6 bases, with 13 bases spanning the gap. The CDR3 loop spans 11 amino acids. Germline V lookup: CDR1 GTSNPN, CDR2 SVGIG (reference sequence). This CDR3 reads CAMGGVAEAFF. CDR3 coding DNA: TGTGCCATGGGGGGGGTGGCTGAAGCTTTCTTT. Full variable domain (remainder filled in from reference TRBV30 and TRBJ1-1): SQTIHQWPATLVQPVGSPLSLECTVEGTSNPNLYWYRQAAGRGLQLLFYSVGIGQISSEVPQNLSASRPQDRQFILSSKKLLLSDSGFYLCAMGGVAEAFFGQGTRLTVV.

The CDR3 DNA sequence: TGTGCCATCAGTTCGACAGGATTGGCTGAAAAACTGTTTTTT. Translating it yields CAISSTGLAEKLFF. The chain has TRBV10-3 and TRBJ1-4; D is possibly TRBD1 (6 bases). The V gene lost 5 bases and the J gene lost 7 bases, with 14 bases spanning the gap. CDR1 and CDR2 from the germline V gene are ENHRY and SYGVKD. The CDR3 sequence is 14 residues long.

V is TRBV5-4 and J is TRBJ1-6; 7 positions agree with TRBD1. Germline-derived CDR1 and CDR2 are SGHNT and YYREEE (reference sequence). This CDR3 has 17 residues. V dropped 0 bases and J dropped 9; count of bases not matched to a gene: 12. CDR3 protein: CASSLGQGEVSGSPLHF. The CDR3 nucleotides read TGTGCCAGCAGCTTGGGACAGGGAGAGGTATCCGGTTCACCCCTCCACTTT.

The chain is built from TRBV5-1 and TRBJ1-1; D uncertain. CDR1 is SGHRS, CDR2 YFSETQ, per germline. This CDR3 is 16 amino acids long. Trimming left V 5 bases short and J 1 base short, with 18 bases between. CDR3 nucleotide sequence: TGCGCCAGCAGAAAGGCAGTGTGGCGGGAGAACACTGAAGCTTTCTTT. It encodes CASRKAVWRENTEAFF.

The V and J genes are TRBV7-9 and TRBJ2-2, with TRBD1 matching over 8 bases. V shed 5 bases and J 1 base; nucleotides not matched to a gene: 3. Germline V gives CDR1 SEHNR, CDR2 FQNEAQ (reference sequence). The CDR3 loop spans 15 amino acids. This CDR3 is CASSRTGRNTGELFF. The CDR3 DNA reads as TGTGCCAGCAGCCGGACAGGGAGGAACACCGGGGAGCTGTTTTTT. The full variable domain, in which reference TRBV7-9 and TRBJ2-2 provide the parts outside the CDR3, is DTGVSQNPRHKITKRGQNVTFRCDPISEHNRLYWYRQTLGQGPEFLTYFQNEAQLEKSRLLSDRFSAERPKGSFSTLEIQRTEQGDSAMYLCASSRTGRNTGELFFGEGSRLTVL.

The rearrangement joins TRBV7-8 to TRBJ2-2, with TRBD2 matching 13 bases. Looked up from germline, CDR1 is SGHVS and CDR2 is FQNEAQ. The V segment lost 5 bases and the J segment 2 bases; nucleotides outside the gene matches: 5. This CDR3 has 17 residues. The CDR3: CASSPGTSGINTGELFF. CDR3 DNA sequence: TGTGCCAGCAGCCCTGGGACTAGCGGGATTAACACCGGGGAGCTGTTTTTT.

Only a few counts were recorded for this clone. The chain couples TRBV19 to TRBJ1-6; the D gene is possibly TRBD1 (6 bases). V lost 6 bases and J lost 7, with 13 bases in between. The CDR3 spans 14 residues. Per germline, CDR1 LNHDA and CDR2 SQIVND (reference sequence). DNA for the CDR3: TGTGCCAGTAGAGGGAACAGGGAGAATTCACCCCTCCACTTT. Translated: CASRGNRENSPLHF.

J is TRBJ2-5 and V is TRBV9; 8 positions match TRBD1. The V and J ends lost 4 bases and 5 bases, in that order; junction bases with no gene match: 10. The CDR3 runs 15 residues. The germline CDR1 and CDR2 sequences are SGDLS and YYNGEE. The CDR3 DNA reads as TGTGCCAGCAGCCCATCCCAGGGGGCCGGGGAGACCCAGTACTTC. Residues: CASSPSQGAGETQYF. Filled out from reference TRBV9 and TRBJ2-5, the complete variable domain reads DSGVTQTPKHLITATGQRVTLRCSPRSGDLSVYWYQQSLDQGLQFLIQYYNGEERAKGNILERFSAQQFPDLHSELNLSSLELGDSALYFCASSPSQGAGETQYFGPGTRLLVL.

The CDR3 loop is CASSYGGQVYGYTF. The CDR3 nucleotides read TGTGCCAGCAGTTATGGAGGACAGGTCTATGGCTACACCTTC. The rearrangement links TRBV6-2 or TRBV6-3 to TRBJ1-2; TRBD1 agrees at 7 bases. This CDR3 spans 14 amino acids. The germline gives CDR1 MNHEY, CDR2 SVGEGT. V lost 3 bases, J lost 4 bases, and 5 bases stayed unmatched.

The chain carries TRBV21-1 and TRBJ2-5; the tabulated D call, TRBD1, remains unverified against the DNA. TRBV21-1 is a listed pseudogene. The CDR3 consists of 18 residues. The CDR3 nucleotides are TGTGCCAGCAGCAAAGGGGCCGTGGGCAGGTCGACAGGAGAGACCCAGTACTTC. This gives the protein CASSKGAVGRSTGETQYF.

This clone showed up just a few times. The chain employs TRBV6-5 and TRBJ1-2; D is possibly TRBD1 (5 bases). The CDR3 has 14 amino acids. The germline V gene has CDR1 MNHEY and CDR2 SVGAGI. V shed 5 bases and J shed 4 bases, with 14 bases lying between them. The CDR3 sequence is CASSPGLGGYGYTF. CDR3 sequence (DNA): TGTGCCAGCAGTCCGGGCCTCGGGGGCTATGGCTACACCTTC.

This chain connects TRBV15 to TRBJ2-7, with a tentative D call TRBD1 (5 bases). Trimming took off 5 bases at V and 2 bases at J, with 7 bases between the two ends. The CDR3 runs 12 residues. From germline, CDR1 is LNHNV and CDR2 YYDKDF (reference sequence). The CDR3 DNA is TGTGCCACCAGCGAAGGGGCCTACGAGCAGTACTTC. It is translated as CATSEGAYEQYF.

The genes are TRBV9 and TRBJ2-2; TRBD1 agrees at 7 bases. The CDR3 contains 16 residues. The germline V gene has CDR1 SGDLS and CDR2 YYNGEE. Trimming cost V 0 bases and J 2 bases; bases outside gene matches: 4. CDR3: CASSVAGTVNTGELFF. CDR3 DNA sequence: TGTGCCAGCAGCGTAGCGGGGACAGTAAACACCGGGGAGCTGTTTTTT.